This TCR beta chain stems from a study of T cell responses to AZD1222 COVID-19 vaccine. Overall study findings and caveats: Mostly white British, mostly female donors; authors suggested clonal diversity may be underestimated.

Clones were read by immunoSEQ multiplex PCR, and TCRdb kept only the in-frame ones, dropping some. The table records some 190,000 clones, 92% of them present only once. Points on this clone: The antigen is not known.

Germline V gives CDR1 GTSNPN, CDR2 SVGIG (reference sequence). The V end was cut by 2 bases, the J end by 8 bases, with 11 bases between. This CDR3 is 12 amino acids long. The sequence was collected from an adult who received the AZD1222 COVID-19 vaccine. This chain joins TRBV30 and TRBJ2-3; perhaps TRBD2 as D (6 bases). The sample was peripheral blood, taken 28 days after the second AZD1222 dose. The CDR3 loop is CAWSQTGGTQYF. CDR3 in DNA: TGTGCCTGGAGTCAAACCGGGGGTACGCAGTATTTT.